This T cell receptor beta chain was profiled in a study of human T cells and chemical hapten exposure. Overall study context: Skin on the upper inner arm, approximately 2 cm by approximately 2 cm in size, was sensitized with 2% DPC. Reading of the patch tests, which applied 0.01% DPC to the upper back, occurred at 6 days. Study-level results: Expanded TCR sets contained significantly more large CDR3 similarity clusters than controls.

Turning to this clonotype: Its antigen is currently unknown.

MiXCR, applied by TCRdb to the RACE reads, yields one record per CDR3 protein. The table lists some 60,000 distinct CDR3 sequences, about 11% of them singletons, with under 5% in the top ten. Time point reported: pre-sensitization, week 0. Treatment described: therapeutic diphenylcyclopropenone sensitization with weekly scalp DPC. Alopecia patients, 18 to 70 years old and DPC-suitable, served as donors. This specimen consisted of whole blood, obtained in connection with sensitization to the hapten diphenylcyclopropenone (DPC). The sequence was obtained from a woman aged 40 to 50 with alopecia areata. Some clones in this sample may be carry-over from other donors' samples.

CDR3 in amino acids: CASSETGGPYEQYF. DNA for the CDR3: TGTGCCAGCAGTGAGACGGGAGGGCCTTACGAGCAGTACTTC. V is TRBV25-1 and J is TRBJ2-7; 8 bases are shared with TRBD2. This CDR3 is 14 amino acids long. J lost 4 bases, V lost 3 bases, and 5 bases had no gene match. The germline CDR1 and CDR2 sequences are MGHDK and SYGVNS.